In its sample, the clone carrying this T cell receptor (beta chain) was seen once. Per germline, CDR1 SGHDT and CDR2 YYEEEE. The CDR3 consists of 14 residues. V lost 5 bases, J lost 6 bases, and 5 bases stayed unmatched. In the original workflow: Amplification with reference gene primers provided the estimates of nucleated cell counts. Data came from immunoSEQ multiplex PCR; TCRdb stores just in-frame clones and leaves some out. V and J calls and clone size come straight from that table; D and trimming were deduced from the DNA. Of some 320,000 clones in the sample, roughly 90% were seen once. This specimen belongs to a study of blood T cell repertoires in COVID-19. The wider study: Nucleic acid was either cDNA or gDNA, and it came from T cells, B-cell-depleted T cells, or PBMCs.

What was sequenced was PBMCs or T cells enriched from blood (not recorded which). This TCR was recovered from a woman aged 30 to 39 who had been exposed to COVID-19. This chain connects TRBV5-6 to TRBJ1-6; 7 bases fit TRBD1. CDR3 sequence (DNA): TGTGCCAGCAGGTCGGGACAGTCTAATTCACCCCTCCACTTT. Translated, it gives CASRSGQSNSPLHF.